What follows are 27 T cell receptor beta chains derived from one specimen sequenced in a study of brain T cells in children with intractable seizures. Described time point: blood from clinic visit 5 months post-surgery; TSC patient then seizure free. Assay: immunoSEQ multiplex PCR; the TCRdb copy retains only in-frame clones and omits some. The repertoire has a few hundred thousand clones, 85% to 95% of them found once; the top ten carry under 7%. The material was peripheral blood, obtained 4 to 5 months after surgery. The receptors originated from a boy in the first two years of life with tuberous sclerosis and intractable seizures.

This clone appeared once. V gene TRBV3-1 (or the pseudogene TRBV3-2) combines with J gene TRBJ2-1; 9 nucleotides align to TRBD1. Germline assignment: CDR1 LGHDT and CDR2 YNNKEL (reference sequence). The CDR3 extends over 15 amino acids. Germline trimming cut 6 bases from V and 1 base from J; bases unmatched to any gene: 4. This chain's CDR3 is CASRQGAESYNEQFF. The CDR3 DNA sequence: TGTGCCAGCAGACAGGGGGCAGAATCCTACAATGAGCAGTTCTTC.

The rearrangement joins TRBV7-8 to TRBJ1-1; D might be TRBD1 (5 bases). Trimming left V 4 bases short and J 3 bases short, with 15 bases between. CDR1 and CDR2 from the germline V gene are SGHVS and FQNEAQ. This CDR3 has 15 residues. In DNA, the CDR3 is TGTGCCAGCAGCTATATCCAGGAGGGACACACTGAAGCTTTCTTT. Translation: CASSYIQEGHTEAFF.

This chain joins TRBV15 and TRBJ2-1; 9 bases map to TRBD1. This CDR3 spans 14 amino acids. V dropped 7 bases and J dropped 3; count of bases not matched to a gene: 4. CDR1 LNHNV and CDR2 YYDKDF come from the germline V gene (reference sequence). CDR3 in DNA: TGTGCCACCACCTGGGACAGGGACTACAATGAGCAGTTCTTC. It translates to CATTWDRDYNEQFF.

This chain connects TRBV5-8 to TRBJ2-5; D unresolved. Germline lookup yields CDR1 SGHTS and CDR2 YDEGEE. The germline V and J ends were trimmed by 2 bases and 5 bases, with 4 bases remaining between them. The CDR3 is made up of 11 amino acids. DNA of the CDR3: TGTGCCAGCAGCTTTCGGGAGACCCAGTACTTC. It is translated as CASSFRETQYF.

The chain joins TRBV30 to TRBJ1-5, with a weak D call TRBD1 (5 bases). Germline V gene sequence: CDR1 GTSNPN, CDR2 SVGIG (reference sequence). The CDR3 is 14 amino acids. V shed 1 base and J shed 1 base, with 8 bases lying between them. The CDR3 spells CAWSGGKSNQPQHF. DNA of the CDR3: TGTGCCTGGAGTGGGGGGAAGAGCAATCAGCCCCAGCATTTT.

This clone was counted a single time. This chain uses TRBV5-4 with TRBJ1-6; 7 nucleotides align to TRBD1. This CDR3 spans 16 amino acids. J was trimmed by 4 bases and V by 1 base; bases with no gene match: 5. Looked up from germline, CDR1 is SGHNT and CDR2 is YYREEE (reference sequence). The CDR3 nucleotides read TGTGCCAGCAGCTTGACAGGGGCGGGTTATAATTCACCCCTCCACTTT. This encodes CASSLTGAGYNSPLHF.

The CDR3 sequence: CASSSDDISGGIGAFF. DNA of the CDR3: TGCGCCAGCAGCTCCGACGACATATCGGGAGGGATTGGGGCTTTCTTT. This chain links TRBV5-1 with TRBJ1-1, with D hard to call. CDR1 is SGHRS, CDR2 YFSETQ, per germline. The CDR3 contains 16 residues. The V end lost 3 bases, the J end lost 11 bases, and 26 bases lay between the germline ends.

With regard to this clone: The sample carries other DNA sequences with the same CDR3. This chain joins TRBV15 and TRBJ1-1; 7 positions match TRBD1. V lost 2 bases, J lost 3 bases, and 6 bases stayed unmatched. Per the germline V gene, CDR1 is LNHNV and CDR2 is YYDKDF (reference sequence). The CDR3 runs 15 residues. The CDR3 DNA reads TGTGCCACCAGCAGAAGGGGGCAGGGAGACACTGAAGCTTTCTTT. Its protein product is CATSRRGQGDTEAFF. Together with reference TRBV15 and TRBJ1-1, the CDR3 gives the full variable domain: DAMVIQNPRYQVTQFGKPVTLSCSQTLNHNVMYWYQQKSSQAPKLLFHYYDKDFNNEADTPDNFQSRRPNTSFCFLDIRSPGLGDTAMYLCATSRRGQGDTEAFFGQGTRLTVV.

V gene TRBV5-4 combines with J gene TRBJ1-3, with D maybe TRBD1 (5 bases). The length of the CDR3 is 15 residues. Germline assignment: CDR1 SGHNT and CDR2 YYREEE (reference sequence). V was cut by 1 base and J by 3 bases, with 11 bases left in between. The CDR3 DNA sequence: TGTGCCAGCAGCTTGTGGGGCGCACATGGAAACACCATATATTTT. Its translation is CASSLWGAHGNTIYF.

This clone was seen more than once but under ten times. The chain couples TRBV28 to TRBJ1-6; TRBD1 matches at 7 bases. This CDR3 comprises 14 residues. The trim removed 6 bases at V and 7 bases at J, leaving 6 bases unmatched. Per the germline V gene, CDR1 is MDHEN and CDR2 is SYDVKM. This CDR3 reads CASRKGGVNSPLHF. CDR3 in DNA: TGTGCCAGCAGAAAAGGGGGCGTGAATTCACCCCTCCACTTT.

This chain links TRBV7-3 with TRBJ2-5; D not certain. Germline CDR1 SGHTA, CDR2 FQGTGA. The CDR3 has 15 amino acids. Trimming stripped 5 bases from V and 4 bases from J, with 17 bases between. CDR3 loop: CASSPSGEGGETQYF. In DNA, the CDR3 is TGTGCCAGCAGCCCCTCCGGAGAAGGTGGAGAGACCCAGTACTTC. Combining the CDR3 with reference TRBV7-3 and TRBJ2-5 gives the whole variable domain GAGVSQTPSNKVTEKGKYVELRCDPISGHTALYWYRQSLGQGPEFLIYFQGTGAADDSGLPNDRFFAVRPEGSVSTLKIQRTERGDSAVYLCASSPSGEGGETQYFGPGTRLLVL.

The chain uses TRBV7-3 and TRBJ2-5, with D unclear. Germline CDR1 reads SGHTA; CDR2 reads FQGTGA. The V end lost 3 bases, the J end lost 10 bases, and 15 bases lay between the germline ends. CDR3 size: 13 residues. The CDR3 DNA is TGTGCCAGCAGCTTGGGTCCCTTAGGGTTCCAGTACTTC. Amino acids: CASSLGPLGFQYF.

V usage is TRBV5-6 and J usage is TRBJ2-3; D is unclear. The V gene's germline CDR1 is SGHDT and CDR2 YYEEEE. Trimming cost V 4 bases and J 2 bases, with 20 bases left between them. The CDR3 extends over 17 amino acids. CDR3 protein: CASSRQRNSAITDTQYF. In DNA, the CDR3 is TGTGCCAGCAGCAGACAACGTAACAGTGCCATCACAGATACGCAGTATTTT.

In regard to this clone: This may stem from a read error, because a much larger clone lies one nucleotide away. V and J are TRBV25-1 and TRBJ2-6, with D unclear. The V end was cut by 1 base, the J end by 2 bases, with 0 bases between. The CDR3 sequence is 13 residues long. The germline gives CDR1 MGHDK, CDR2 SYGVNS. DNA of the CDR3: TGTGCCAGCAGTGAATCTGGGGCCAACGTCCTGACTTTC. Amino acid sequence: CASSESGANVLTF. Supplemented by reference TRBV25-1 and TRBJ2-6, the full variable domain reads EADIYQTPRYLVIGTGKKITLECSQTMGHDKMYWYQQDPGMELHLIHYSYGVNSTEKGDLSSESTVSRIRTEHFPLTLESARPSHTSQYLCASSESGANVLTFGAGSRLTVL.

The chain links TRBV5-1 to TRBJ2-1, with a tentative D call TRBD1 (5 bases). V gave up 5 bases and J gave up 1 base, with 7 bases separating them. Germline CDR1 and CDR2: SGHRS and YFSETQ. This CDR3 contains 13 residues. CDR3 DNA sequence: TGCGCCAGCAGAAGGGGTTCCTACAATGAGCAGTTCTTC. Translating it yields CASRRGSYNEQFF.

The chain links TRBV7-9 to TRBJ1-4, with TRBD1 identical over 7 bases. In germline, CDR1 is SEHNR, CDR2 FQNEAQ (reference sequence). The CDR3 runs to 16 residues. After removal of 4 bases from V and 3 bases from J, the junction contained 8 bases not matched to a gene. The CDR3 DNA is TGTGCCAGCAGCTCAACAAACAGGGGACCTAATGAAAAACTGTTTTTT. Translated, it gives CASSSTNRGPNEKLFF.

As to this clone: This CDR3 is also generated by other DNA sequences in the sample. CDR3 bases: TGTGCCAGCAGTTACTCCCGGGGGGGGTACGAGCAGTACTTC. Encoded protein: CASSYSRGGYEQYF. The V and J genes are TRBV6-5 and TRBJ2-7; 8 nucleotides line up with TRBD2. V was pared by 0 bases and J by 4 bases, with 2 bases of the junction left unmatched. CDR3 size: 14 residues. Per the germline V gene, CDR1 is MNHEY and CDR2 is SVGAGI.

The V gene is TRBV7-9, the J gene TRBJ1-2, with D unclear. The CDR3 has 15 amino acids. V was clipped by 6 bases and J by 0 bases, with 14 bases between them. CDR1 SEHNR and CDR2 FQNEAQ come from the germline V gene (reference sequence). The DNA for the CDR3 is TGTGCCAGCAGAGCCGGACGGTATTCTAACTATGGCTACACCTTC. This sequence encodes CASRAGRYSNYGYTF.

The chain uses TRBV2 and TRBJ2-3; 9 nucleotides line up with TRBD1. The V gene end was trimmed by 3 bases and the J gene end by 4 bases; junction bases not matched to a gene: 11. This CDR3 has 17 amino acids. The germline CDR1 and CDR2 sequences are SNHLY and FYNNEI. CDR3 sequence: CASSDPARDRDPDTQYF. For the CDR3, the DNA is TGTGCCAGCAGTGATCCCGCTCGGGACAGGGACCCAGATACGCAGTATTTT. The full variable domain, in which reference TRBV2 and TRBJ2-3 provide the parts outside the CDR3, is EPEVTQTPSHQVTQMGQEVILRCVPISNHLYFYWYRQILGQKVEFLVSFYNNEISEKSEIFDDQFSVERPDGSNFTLKIRSTKLEDSAMYFCASSDPARDRDPDTQYFGPGTRLTVL.

V is TRBV5-6 and J is TRBJ2-7; no clear D gene. In germline, CDR1 is SGHDT, CDR2 YYEEEE. This CDR3 comprises 14 residues. Trimming took off 0 bases at V and 6 bases at J, with 13 bases between the two ends. CDR3 in amino acids: CASSLGTVLSEQYF. CDR3 DNA sequence: TGTGCCAGCAGCTTGGGGACGGTGCTTAGCGAGCAGTACTTC. The full variable domain, in which reference TRBV5-6 and TRBJ2-7 provide the parts outside the CDR3, is DAGVTQSPTHLIKTRGQQVTLRCSPKSGHDTVSWYQQALGQGPQFIFQYYEEEERQRGNFPDRFSGHQFPNYSSELNVNALLLGDSALYLCASSLGTVLSEQYFGPGTRLTVT.

The chain combines TRBV4-1 with TRBJ2-5; 15 bases map to TRBD2. Germline V gives CDR1 MGHRA, CDR2 YSYEKL. This CDR3 comprises 15 residues. Trimming removed 1 base from V and 9 bases from J; junction bases left unmatched: 3. The CDR3: CASSQGRTSGGAQYF. Written as DNA, the CDR3 is TGCGCCAGCAGCCAAGGGAGGACTAGCGGGGGGGCCCAGTACTTC.

V usage is TRBV3-1 (or the pseudogene TRBV3-2) and J usage is TRBJ2-3; unclear D gene. Between the trimmed V and J ends, which lost 1 base and 6 bases, there was a span of 8 bases. The germline gives CDR1 LGHDT, CDR2 YNNKEL (reference sequence). The CDR3 sequence is 13 residues long. DNA of the CDR3: TGTGCCAGCAGCCAAGGGTGGTTCGATACGCAGTATTTT. Translated, it gives CASSQGWFDTQYF.

This chain uses TRBV7-8 with TRBJ2-7, with TRBD2 matching over 10 bases. This CDR3 is built from 15 residues. CDR1 is SGHVS, CDR2 FQNEAQ, per germline. The V and J ends lost 4 bases and 1 base, in that order; junction bases with no gene match: 4. The CDR3 region is CASSSPSGRSYEQYF. The CDR3 nucleotides read TGTGCCAGCAGCTCTCCTAGCGGGAGATCCTACGAGCAGTACTTC.

This clone was detected only a few times. The chain couples TRBV30 to TRBJ1-6; D remains ambiguous. The CDR3 loop spans 13 amino acids. Trimming took off 2 bases at V and 7 bases at J, with 9 bases between the two ends. Germline CDR1 reads GTSNPN; CDR2 reads SVGIG (reference sequence). The CDR3 DNA reads TGTGCCTGGAGTCCCGGGGTGAATTCACCCCTCCACTTT. As protein: CAWSPGVNSPLHF.

V and J are TRBV10-2 and TRBJ1-1; D uncertain. The germline CDR1 and CDR2 sequences are WSHSY and SAAADI. The CDR3 covers 13 residues. The V gene lost 4 bases and the J gene lost 1 base, with 7 bases spanning the gap. Here the CDR3 reads CASSVRENTEAFF. CDR3 coding DNA: TGCGCCAGCAGTGTTCGGGAGAACACTGAAGCTTTCTTT.

The genes are TRBV4-1 and TRBJ2-1; 9 bases fit TRBD2. In germline, CDR1 is MGHRA, CDR2 YSYEKL. The CDR3 runs to 16 residues. The trim removed 7 bases at V and 2 bases at J, leaving 9 bases unmatched. This chain's CDR3 is CASNSGGRAPYNEQFF. The CDR3 nucleotides are TGCGCCAGCAACTCGGGCGGGAGGGCCCCCTACAATGAGCAGTTCTTC.

This chain links TRBV13 with TRBJ1-4; possibly TRBD1 for D (6 bases). The V gene lost 2 bases and the J gene lost 8 bases, with 12 bases spanning the gap. This CDR3 comprises 14 residues. CDR1 and CDR2 from the germline V gene are PRHDT and FYEKMQ (reference sequence). CDR3 nucleotide sequence: TGTGCCAGCAGCTTACGGGGGCGAAGGGAAAAACTGTTTTTT. Its translation is CASSLRGRREKLFF.